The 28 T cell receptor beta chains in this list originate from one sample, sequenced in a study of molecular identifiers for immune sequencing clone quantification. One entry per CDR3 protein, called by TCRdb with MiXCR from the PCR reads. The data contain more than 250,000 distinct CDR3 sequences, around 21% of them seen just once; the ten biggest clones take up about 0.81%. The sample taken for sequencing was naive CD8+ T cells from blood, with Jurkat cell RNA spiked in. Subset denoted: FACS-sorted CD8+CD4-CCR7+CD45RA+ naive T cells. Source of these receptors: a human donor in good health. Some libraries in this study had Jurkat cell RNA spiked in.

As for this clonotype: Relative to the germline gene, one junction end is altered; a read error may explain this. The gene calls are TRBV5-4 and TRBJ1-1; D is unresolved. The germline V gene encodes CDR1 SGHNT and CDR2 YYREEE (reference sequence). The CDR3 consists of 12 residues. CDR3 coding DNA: TGTGCCAGCAGCTTGCTGAACACTGGAGCTTTCTTT. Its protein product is CASSLLNTGAFF.

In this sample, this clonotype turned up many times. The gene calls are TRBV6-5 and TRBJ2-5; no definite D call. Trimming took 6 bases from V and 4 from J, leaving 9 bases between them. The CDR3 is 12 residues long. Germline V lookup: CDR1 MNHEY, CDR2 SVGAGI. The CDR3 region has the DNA TGTGCCAGCAGCCCCCCCGGAGAGACCCAGTACTTC. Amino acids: CASSPPGETQYF.

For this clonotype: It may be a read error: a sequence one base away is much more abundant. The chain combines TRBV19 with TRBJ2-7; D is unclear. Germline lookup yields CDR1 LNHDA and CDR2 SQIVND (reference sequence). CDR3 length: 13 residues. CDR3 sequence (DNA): TGTGCCGGTAGTATAGATCCCTCCTACGAGCAGTACTTC. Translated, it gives CAGSIDPSYEQYF.

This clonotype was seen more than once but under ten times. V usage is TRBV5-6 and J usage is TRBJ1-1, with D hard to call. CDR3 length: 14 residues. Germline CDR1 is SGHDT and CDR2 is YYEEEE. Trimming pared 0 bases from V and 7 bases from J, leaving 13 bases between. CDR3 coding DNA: TGTGCCAGCAGCTTGGGGGTCGGTCGAAATGAAGCTTTCTTT. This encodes CASSLGVGRNEAFF.

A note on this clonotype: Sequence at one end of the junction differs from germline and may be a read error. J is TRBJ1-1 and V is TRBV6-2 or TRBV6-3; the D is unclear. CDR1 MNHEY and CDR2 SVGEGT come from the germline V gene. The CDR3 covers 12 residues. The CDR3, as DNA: TGTGCCAGCAGTTACATGAACACTGGAGCTTTCTTT. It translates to CASSYMNTGAFF.

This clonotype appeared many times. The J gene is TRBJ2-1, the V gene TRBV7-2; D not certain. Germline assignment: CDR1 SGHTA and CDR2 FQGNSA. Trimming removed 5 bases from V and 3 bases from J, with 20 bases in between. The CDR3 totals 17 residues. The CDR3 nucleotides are TGTGCCAGCAGCCAAAATGAGGAACACTCGGACTACAATGAGCAGTTCTTC. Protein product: CASSQNEEHSDYNEQFF. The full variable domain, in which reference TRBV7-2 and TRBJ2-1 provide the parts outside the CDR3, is GAGVSQSPSNKVTEKGKDVELRCDPISGHTALYWYRQSLGQGLEFLIYFQGNSAPDKSGLPSDRFSAERTGGSVSTLTIQRTQQEDSAVYLCASSQNEEHSDYNEQFFGPGTRLTVL.

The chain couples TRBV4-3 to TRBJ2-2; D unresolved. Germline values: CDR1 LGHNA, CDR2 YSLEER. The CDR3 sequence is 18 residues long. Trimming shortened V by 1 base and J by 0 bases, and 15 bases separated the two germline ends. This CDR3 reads CASSQGRPVNPNTGELFF. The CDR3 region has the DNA TGCGCCAGCAGCCAAGGCCGGCCAGTAAATCCGAACACCGGGGAGCTGTTTTTT.

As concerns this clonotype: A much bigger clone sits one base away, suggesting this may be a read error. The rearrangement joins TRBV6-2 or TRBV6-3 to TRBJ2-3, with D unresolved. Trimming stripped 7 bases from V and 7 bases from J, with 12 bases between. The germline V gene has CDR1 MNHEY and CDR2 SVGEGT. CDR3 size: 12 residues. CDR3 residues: CASTGPRNTQYF. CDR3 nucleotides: TGTGCCAGCACAGGACCGAGAAATACGCAGTATTTT.

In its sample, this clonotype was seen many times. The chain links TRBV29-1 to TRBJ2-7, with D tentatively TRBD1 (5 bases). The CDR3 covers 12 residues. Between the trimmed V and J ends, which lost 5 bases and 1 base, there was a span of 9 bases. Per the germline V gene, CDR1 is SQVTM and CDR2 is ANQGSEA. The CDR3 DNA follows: TGCAGCGTTTCGACAGTGTCCTACGAGCAGTACTTC. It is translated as CSVSTVSYEQYF.

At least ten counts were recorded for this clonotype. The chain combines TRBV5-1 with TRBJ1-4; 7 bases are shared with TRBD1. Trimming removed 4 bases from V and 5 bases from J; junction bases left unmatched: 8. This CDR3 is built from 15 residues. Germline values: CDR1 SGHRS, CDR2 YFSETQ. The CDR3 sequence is CASSLGDSSNEKLFF. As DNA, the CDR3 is TGCGCCAGCAGCCTAGGGGACAGCAGCAATGAAAAACTGTTTTTT.

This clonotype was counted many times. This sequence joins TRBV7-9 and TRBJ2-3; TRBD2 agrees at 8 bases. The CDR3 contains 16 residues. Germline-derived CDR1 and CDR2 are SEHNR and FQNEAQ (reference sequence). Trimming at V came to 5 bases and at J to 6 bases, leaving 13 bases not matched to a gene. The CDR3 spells CASSPQGGREVDTQYF. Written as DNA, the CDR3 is TGTGCCAGCAGCCCGCAAGGAGGGCGGGAGGTGGATACGCAGTATTTT.

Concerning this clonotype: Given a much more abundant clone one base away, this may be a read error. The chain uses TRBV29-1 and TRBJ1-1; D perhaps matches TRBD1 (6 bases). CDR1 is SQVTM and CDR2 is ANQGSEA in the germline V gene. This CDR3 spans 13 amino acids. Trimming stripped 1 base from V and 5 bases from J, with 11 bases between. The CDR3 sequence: CSVEGRTVTEAFF. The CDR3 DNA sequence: TGCAGCGTTGAAGGTAGGACAGTTACTGAAGCTTTCTTT.

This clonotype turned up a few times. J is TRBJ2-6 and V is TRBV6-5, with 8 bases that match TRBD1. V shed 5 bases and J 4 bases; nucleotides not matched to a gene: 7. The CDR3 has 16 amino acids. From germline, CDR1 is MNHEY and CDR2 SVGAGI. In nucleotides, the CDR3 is TGTGCCAGCAGTATGGACAGGGCAGCGGGGGCCAACGTCCTGACTTTC. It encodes CASSMDRAAGANVLTF.

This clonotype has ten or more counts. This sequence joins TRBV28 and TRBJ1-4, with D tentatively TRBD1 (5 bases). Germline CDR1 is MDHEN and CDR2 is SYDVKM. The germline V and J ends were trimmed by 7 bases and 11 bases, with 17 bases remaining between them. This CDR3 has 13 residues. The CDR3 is CASTPTAGGKLFF. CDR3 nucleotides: TGTGCCAGCACTCCTACCGCCGGGGGGAAACTGTTTTTT.

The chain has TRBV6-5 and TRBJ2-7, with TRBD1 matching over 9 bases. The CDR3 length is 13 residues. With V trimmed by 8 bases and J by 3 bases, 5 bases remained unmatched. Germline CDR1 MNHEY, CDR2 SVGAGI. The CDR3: CASGTGRFYEQYF. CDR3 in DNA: TGTGCCAGCGGGACAGGGAGGTTCTACGAGCAGTACTTC.

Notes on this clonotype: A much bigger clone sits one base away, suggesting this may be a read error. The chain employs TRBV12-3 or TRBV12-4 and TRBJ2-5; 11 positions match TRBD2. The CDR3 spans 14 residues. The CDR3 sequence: CAGSTSGRGETQYF. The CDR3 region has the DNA TGTGCCGGCAGCACTAGCGGGAGAGGAGAGACCCAGTACTTC.

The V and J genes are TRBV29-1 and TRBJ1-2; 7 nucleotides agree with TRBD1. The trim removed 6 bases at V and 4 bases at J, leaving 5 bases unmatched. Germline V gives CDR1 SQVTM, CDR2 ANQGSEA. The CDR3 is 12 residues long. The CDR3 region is CSVTTGPYGYTF. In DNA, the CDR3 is TGCAGCGTCACGACAGGGCCCTATGGCTACACCTTC.

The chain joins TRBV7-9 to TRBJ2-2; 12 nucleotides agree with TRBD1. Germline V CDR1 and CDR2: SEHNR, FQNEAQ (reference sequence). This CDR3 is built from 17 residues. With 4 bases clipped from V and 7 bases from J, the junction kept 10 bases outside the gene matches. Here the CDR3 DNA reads TGTGCCAGCAGCTCCCCCGGGACAGGGGGCTTGATCGGGGAGCTGTTTTTT. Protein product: CASSSPGTGGLIGELFF.

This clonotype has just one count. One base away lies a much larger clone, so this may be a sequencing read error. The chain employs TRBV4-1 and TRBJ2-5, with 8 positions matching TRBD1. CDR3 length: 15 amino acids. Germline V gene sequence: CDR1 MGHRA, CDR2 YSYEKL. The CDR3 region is CVSSQGRGPQETQYF. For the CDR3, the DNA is TGCGTCAGCAGCCAGGGCAGGGGGCCACAAGAGACCCAGTACTTC.

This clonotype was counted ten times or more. CDR3 DNA sequence: TGTGCCAGCAGCGATGGTTCGGGGGGGCTAACAGATACGCAGTATTTT. Its translation is CASSDGSGGLTDTQYF. The chain combines TRBV2 with TRBJ2-3; 8 nucleotides match TRBD2. CDR3 length: 16 amino acids. V trimming: 6 bases; J trimming: 3 bases; junction bases outside the gene matches: 11. Germline V gene lookup returns CDR1 SNHLY and CDR2 FYNNEI.

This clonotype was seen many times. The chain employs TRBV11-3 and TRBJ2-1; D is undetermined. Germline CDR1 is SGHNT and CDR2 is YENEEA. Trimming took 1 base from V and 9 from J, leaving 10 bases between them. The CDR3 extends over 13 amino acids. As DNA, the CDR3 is TGTGCCAGCAGCTTAGCCGAGAACCTTGAGCAGTTCTTC. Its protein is CASSLAENLEQFF.

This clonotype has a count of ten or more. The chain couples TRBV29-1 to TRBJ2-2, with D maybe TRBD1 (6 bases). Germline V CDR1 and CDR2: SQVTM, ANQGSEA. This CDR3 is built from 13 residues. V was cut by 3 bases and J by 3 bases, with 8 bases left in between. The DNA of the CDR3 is TGCAGCGTTGATTGGACAGACACCGGGGAGCTGTTTTTT. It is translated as CSVDWTDTGELFF.

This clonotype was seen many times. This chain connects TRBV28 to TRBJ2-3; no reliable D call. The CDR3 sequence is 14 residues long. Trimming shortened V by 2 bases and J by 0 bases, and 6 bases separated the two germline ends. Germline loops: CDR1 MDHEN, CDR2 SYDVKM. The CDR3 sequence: CASSLSTSTDTQYF. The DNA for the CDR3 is TGTGCCAGCAGTTTAAGTACTAGCACAGATACGCAGTATTTT.

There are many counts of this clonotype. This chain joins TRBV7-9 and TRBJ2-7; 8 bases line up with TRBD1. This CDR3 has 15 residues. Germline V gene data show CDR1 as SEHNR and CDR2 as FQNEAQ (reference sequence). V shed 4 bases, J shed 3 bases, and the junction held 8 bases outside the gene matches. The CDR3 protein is CASSSGQGSGYEQYF. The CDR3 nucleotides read TGTGCCAGCAGCTCCGGACAGGGCAGCGGCTACGAGCAGTACTTC.

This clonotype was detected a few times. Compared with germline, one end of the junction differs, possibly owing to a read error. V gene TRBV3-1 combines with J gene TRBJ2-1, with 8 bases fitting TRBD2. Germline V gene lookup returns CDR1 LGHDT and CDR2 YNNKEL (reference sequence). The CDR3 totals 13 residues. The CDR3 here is CASSQGTSSLTIF. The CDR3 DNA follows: TGTGCCAGCAGCCAAGGGACTAGCTCCCTTACGATCTTC.

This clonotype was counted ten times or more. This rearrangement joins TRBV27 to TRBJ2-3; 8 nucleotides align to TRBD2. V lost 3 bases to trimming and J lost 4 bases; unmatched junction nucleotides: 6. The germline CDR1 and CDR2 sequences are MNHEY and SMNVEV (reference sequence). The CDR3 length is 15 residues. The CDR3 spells CASSFNGGAADTQYF. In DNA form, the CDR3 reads TGTGCCAGCAGTTTTAACGGGGGGGCGGCAGATACGCAGTATTTT.

The CDR3 protein is CASSQDRGSAFYGYTF. The CDR3 nucleotides read TGCGCCAGCAGCCAAGACAGGGGGTCGGCCTTTTATGGCTACACCTTC. The gene calls are TRBV4-1 and TRBJ1-2; the match to TRBD1 covers 7 bases. The CDR3 spans 16 residues. V was clipped by 0 bases and J by 5 bases; unmatched bases: 9. The V gene's germline CDR1 is MGHRA and CDR2 YSYEKL.

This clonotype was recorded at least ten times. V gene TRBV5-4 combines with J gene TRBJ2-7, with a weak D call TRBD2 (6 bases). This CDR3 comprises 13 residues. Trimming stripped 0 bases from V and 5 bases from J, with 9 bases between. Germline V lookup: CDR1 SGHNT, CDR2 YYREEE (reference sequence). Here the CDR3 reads CASSLGRGDEQYF. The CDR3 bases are TGTGCCAGCAGCTTGGGGAGGGGCGACGAGCAGTACTTC.